The next 24 T cell receptor beta chains were all read from a single sample in a study of early T cells in non-severe SARS-CoV-2 infection. MiXCR, applied by TCRdb to the 5' RACE reads, yields one record per CDR3 protein. The sample has tens of thousands of distinct CDR3 sequences; about a tenth are singletons. The sequencing here drew on whole blood, taken at baseline. The receptors originated from an adult who was a healthcare worker with PCR-confirmed SARS-CoV-2 infection or an uninfected control (not recorded which).

This clonotype has a count of ten or more. The chain is built from TRBV7-8 and TRBJ2-2; maybe TRBD1 (6 bases). Germline V gene data show CDR1 as SGHVS and CDR2 as FQNEAQ. Between the trimmed V and J ends, which lost 5 bases and 4 bases, there was a span of 11 bases. The CDR3 totals 14 residues. The CDR3 protein is CASSPRGGTGELFF. CDR3 bases: TGTGCCAGCAGCCCCAGAGGGGGCACCGGGGAGCTGTTTTTT.

CDR3 DNA sequence: TGTGCCAGCAGCCACGGGACCCCAAGGGAGGAGTACTTC. Translating gives CASSHGTPREEYF. V is TRBV7-9 and J is TRBJ2-7, with D possibly being TRBD2 (6 bases). The V end lost 5 bases, the J end lost 11 bases, and 19 bases lay between the germline ends. The CDR3 contains 13 residues. The V gene's germline CDR1 is SEHNR and CDR2 FQNEAQ (reference sequence).

In its sample, this clonotype was seen many times. The V gene is TRBV6-2 or TRBV6-3, the J gene TRBJ2-1; 12 bases fit TRBD2. Germline V gene lookup returns CDR1 MNHEY and CDR2 SVGEGT. J lost 3 bases, V lost 8 bases, and 20 bases had no gene match. The CDR3 length is 20 residues. The CDR3 nucleotides are TGTGCCAGCGGCGCGATATCGCTAGCGGGAGGGGGGGGCTACTACAATGAGCAGTTCTTC. Translation: CASGAISLAGGGGYYNEQFF.

In this sample, this clonotype turned up a few times. The V call is TRBV2, the J call TRBJ1-5, with a weak D call TRBD1 (5 bases). Looked up from germline, CDR1 is SNHLY and CDR2 is FYNNEI. Between the trimmed V and J ends, which lost 6 bases and 6 bases, there was a span of 15 bases. The CDR3 runs to 14 residues. The CDR3 reads CASSPSRERQPQHF. The CDR3 DNA sequence: TGTGCCAGCAGCCCCTCCAGGGAACGTCAGCCCCAGCATTTT.

This clonotype came up a few times. The chain employs TRBV29-1 and TRBJ2-3, with D perhaps matching TRBD1 or TRBD2 (5 bases each). Germline CDR1 SQVTM, CDR2 ANQGSEA. The CDR3 has 13 residues. V gave up 4 bases and J gave up 3 bases, with 11 bases separating them. CDR3 sequence: CSVAGGVTDTQYF. CDR3 coding DNA: TGCAGCGTTGCTGGGGGAGTGACAGATACGCAGTATTTT.

This clonotype turned up a few times. The chain has TRBV7-3 and TRBJ2-5, with TRBD2 identical over 9 bases. Unmatched junction bases numbered 6, after V lost 2 bases and J lost 5 bases. The germline gives CDR1 SGHTA, CDR2 FQGTGA. CDR3 length: 15 residues. The CDR3 region is CASSLRGRAGETQYF. In DNA form, the CDR3 reads TGTGCCAGCAGCTTACGCGGGAGGGCCGGGGAGACCCAGTACTTC. The full variable domain, with the rest looked up from reference TRBV7-3 and TRBJ2-5, is GAGVSQTPSNKVTEKGKYVELRCDPISGHTALYWYRQSLGQGPEFLIYFQGTGAADDSGLPNDRFFAVRPEGSVSTLKIQRTERGDSAVYLCASSLRGRAGETQYFGPGTRLLVL.

This clonotype has a handful of counts. This rearrangement joins TRBV24-1 to TRBJ2-7, with D possibly matching TRBD1 (6 bases). Trimming removed 10 bases from V and 0 bases from J, with 15 bases in between. Germline V lookup: CDR1 KGHDR, CDR2 SFDVKD. The CDR3 loop spans 14 amino acids. The CDR3 nucleotides read TGTGCCACTTCCAAGGACAGCGCCTCCTACGAGCAGTACTTC. This gives the protein CATSKDSASYEQYF.

This clonotype was counted many times. The V gene is TRBV7-2, the J gene TRBJ2-1; D ambiguous. CDR1 SGHTA and CDR2 FQGNSA come from the germline V gene. CDR3 length: 12 amino acids. Trimming took off 6 bases at V and 7 bases at J, with 10 bases between the two ends. The CDR3 DNA follows: TGTGCCAGCAGTCACCCCGGGAATGAGCAGTTCTTC. Its protein is CASSHPGNEQFF.

This clonotype has at least ten counts. The V gene is TRBV7-2, the J gene TRBJ1-5; D unresolved. CDR3 length: 13 amino acids. The V gene lost 1 base and the J gene lost 7 bases, with 8 bases spanning the gap. Germline V gene sequence: CDR1 SGHTA, CDR2 FQGNSA. The CDR3 sequence is CASSLVAGQPQHF. CDR3 nucleotide sequence: TGTGCCAGCAGCTTAGTAGCGGGGCAGCCCCAGCATTTT.

There are a few counts of this clonotype. CDR3 sequence: CSASSDPPETQYF. The CDR3 coding sequence is TGCAGTGCTAGTTCAGACCCGCCAGAGACCCAGTACTTC. This rearrangement joins TRBV20-1 to TRBJ2-5; no definite D call. The CDR3 totals 13 residues. Germline CDR1 DFQATT, CDR2 SNEGSKA (reference sequence). V was clipped by 3 bases and J by 4 bases, with 12 bases between them.

This clonotype was seen a few times. The rearrangement links TRBV25-1 to TRBJ2-5; 7 nucleotides align to TRBD2. Losses at the gene ends were 1 base for V and 5 bases for J; bases not matched to a gene: 7. The CDR3 is 15 amino acids. CDR1 and CDR2 (germline): MGHDK, SYGVNS. The CDR3 sequence is CASSESTSFGETQYF. CDR3 in DNA: TGTGCCAGCAGTGAATCGACTAGCTTCGGGGAGACCCAGTACTTC.

The V call is TRBV20-1, the J call TRBJ2-1, with TRBD2 identical over 7 bases. CDR1 is DFQATT and CDR2 is SNEGSKA in the germline V gene (reference sequence). Losses at the gene ends were 6 bases for V and 5 bases for J; bases not matched to a gene: 1. The CDR3 runs 11 residues. The CDR3 region has the DNA TGCAGTGCGGGGACTAACAATGAGCAGTTCTTC. Residues: CSAGTNNEQFF.

In this sample, this clonotype turned up many times. V and J are TRBV28 and TRBJ2-7; D is perhaps TRBD1 (5 bases). CDR1 and CDR2 from the germline V gene are MDHEN and SYDVKM. This CDR3 has 15 amino acids. V lost 3 bases to trimming and J lost 0 bases, with 12 bases between them. In DNA form, the CDR3 reads TGTGCCAGCAGTTTTATGGGGCTTCTCTCCTACGAGCAGTACTTC. Translating it yields CASSFMGLLSYEQYF.

Only a few counts were recorded for this clonotype. The gene calls are TRBV20-1 and TRBJ2-7; TRBD1 matches 10 bases. V was clipped by 2 bases and J by 3 bases; unmatched bases: 10. Looked up from germline, CDR1 is DFQATT and CDR2 is SNEGSKA (reference sequence). This CDR3 comprises 16 residues. CDR3 amino acids: CSARLPSWTGGYEQYF. The CDR3, as DNA: TGCAGTGCTAGACTCCCGTCGTGGACAGGGGGCTACGAGCAGTACTTC.

The chain links TRBV10-1 to TRBJ2-7, with D maybe TRBD1 (5 bases). CDR1 and CDR2 from the germline V gene are WNHNN and SYGVQD (reference sequence). V gave up 4 bases and J gave up 1 base, with 11 bases separating them. There are 14 residues in the CDR3. This CDR3 reads CASSVMGLSYEQYF. CDR3 in DNA: TGCGCCAGCAGTGTAATGGGGCTATCCTACGAGCAGTACTTC.

This chain uses TRBV20-1 with TRBJ1-1, with unresolved D. CDR3 length: 12 amino acids. Germline V lookup: CDR1 DFQATT, CDR2 SNEGSKA (reference sequence). The V and J ends lost 0 bases and 6 bases respectively, with 8 bases between them. CDR3 loop: CSARDRYAEAFF. The CDR3, as DNA: TGCAGTGCTAGAGATCGGTACGCTGAAGCTTTCTTT.

This clonotype has ten or more counts. The chain links TRBV6-5 to TRBJ2-7; TRBD2 aligns across 10 bases. The CDR3 is made up of 15 amino acids. The ends lost 5 bases at V and 3 bases at J; junction bases unmatched: 7. Looked up from germline, CDR1 is MNHEY and CDR2 is SVGAGI. This chain's CDR3 is CASSRLGTSDYEQYF. CDR3 sequence (DNA): TGTGCCAGCAGTAGGCTCGGGACTAGCGACTACGAGCAGTACTTC.

The chain links TRBV6-5 to TRBJ1-1, with D uncertain. The V gene's germline CDR1 is MNHEY and CDR2 SVGAGI. The CDR3 runs 13 residues. V lost 6 bases and J lost 0, with 8 bases in between. In DNA form, the CDR3 reads TGTGCCAGCAGAGTCGACATGAACACTGAAGCTTTCTTT. Encoded protein: CASRVDMNTEAFF.

The CDR3 protein is CASSFQGWNGYTF. The CDR3 DNA is TGTGCCAGCAGTTTTCAGGGATGGAATGGCTACACCTTC. The chain uses TRBV6-5 and TRBJ1-2, with D perhaps TRBD1 (5 bases). Germline CDR1 MNHEY, CDR2 SVGAGI. Trimming stripped 4 bases from V and 6 bases from J, with 12 bases between. The CDR3 covers 13 residues.

V and J are TRBV5-1 and TRBJ2-1; 8 bases match TRBD2. The CDR3 is made up of 15 amino acids. V dropped 4 bases and J dropped 2; count of bases not matched to a gene: 5. Germline V lookup: CDR1 SGHRS, CDR2 YFSETQ. The CDR3 nucleotides are TGCGCCAGCAGCGTGGCGGGAGGTCCCTACAATGAGCAGTTCTTC. Amino acids: CASSVAGGPYNEQFF.

At least ten counts were recorded for this clonotype. The genes are TRBV4-3 and TRBJ2-2, with D unclear. The length of the CDR3 is 18 residues. With 0 bases removed from V and 0 bases from J, the gap between germline ends came to 14 bases. Germline CDR1 LGHNA, CDR2 YSLEER. The chain's CDR3 is CASSQDNRRQANTGELFF. The CDR3 nucleotides are TGCGCCAGCAGCCAAGATAATAGAAGACAAGCGAACACCGGGGAGCTGTTTTTT.

J is TRBJ2-5 and V is TRBV7-8; D is undetermined. This CDR3 spans 14 amino acids. Between the trimmed V and J ends, which lost 2 bases and 3 bases, there was a span of 10 bases. In germline, CDR1 is SGHVS, CDR2 FQNEAQ. CDR3 nucleotide sequence: TGTGCCAGCAGCTTATACTTCAGCGAAGAGACCCAGTACTTC. Protein product: CASSLYFSEETQYF.

This clonotype has at least ten counts. This chain uses TRBV29-1 with TRBJ2-5; D is unresolved. CDR1 is SQVTM and CDR2 is ANQGSEA in the germline V gene. The CDR3 covers 9 residues. Trimming removed 7 bases at V and 4 bases at J, with 4 bases between. The CDR3 sequence: CSGRETQYF. For the CDR3, the DNA is TGCAGCGGGCGAGAGACCCAGTACTTC. The full variable domain, with the rest looked up from reference TRBV29-1 and TRBJ2-5, is SAVISQKPSRDICQRGTSLTIQCQVDSQVTMMFWYRQQPGQSLTLIATANQGSEATYESGFVIDKFPISRPNLTFSTLTVSNMSPEDSSIYLCSGRETQYFGPGTRLLVL.

The table lists this clonotype with many counts. This chain connects TRBV5-1 to TRBJ1-1, with D possibly matching TRBD1 (5 bases). CDR1 is SGHRS, CDR2 YFSETQ, per germline. Trimming shortened V by 2 bases and J by 2 bases, and 10 bases separated the two germline ends. CDR3 size: 14 residues. The CDR3 coding sequence is TGCGCCAGCAGCTTTTCCGGGGGAAACACTGAAGCTTTCTTT. Amino acids: CASSFSGGNTEAFF.